These T cell receptor beta chains were read from a single sample in a study of T cell responses to AZD1222 COVID-19 vaccine. Sequenced by immunoSEQ multiplex PCR; TCRdb stores in-frame clones only, minus some. The repertoire holds roughly 190,000 clones, with approximately 90% as singletons. Material: peripheral blood, obtained 28 days after the second AZD1222 dose. These receptors came from an adult who received the AZD1222 COVID-19 vaccine. Both conserved end residues are trimmed from each CDR3. The order of the fields is V gene, clone size, D gene, CDR3 protein. D genes are given only for firm matches. Size is stated for part of the rows, as once, few or many counts, or as a class when the clone is expanded.

TRBV6-2/TRBV6-3	.	.	ASSYSRAGTGELF
TRBV2	.	TRBD2	ASSFRLAGSETQY
TRBV20-1	.	.	SASISTYEQY
TRBV7-8	few	.	ASSYEPGLRNEKLF
TRBV27	.	.	ASSLWAGNSGYGYT
TRBV30	.	.	AWSGPGVSGANVLT
TRBV19	few	.	ASSRWDSNQPQH
TRBV7-2	.	TRBD2	ASSLGGLAGGTDTQY
TRBV30	.	TRBD1	AWSWTGFEQY
TRBV18	.	.	ASSPGQSRGAF
TRBV13	.	.	ASSLGGVRADTQY
TRBV27	.	TRBD2	ASSLNGGLLTGELF
TRBV7-2	.	.	ASSFRTSYGYT
TRBV7-9	.	.	ASSPRHGGGGANVLT
TRBV19	.	TRBD1	ASSMYGTGGTDTQY
TRBV6-4	.	TRBD1	ASSMGQGATDTQY
TRBV25-1	.	.	ASRKQGGKLF
TRBV2	.	TRBD2	ASNRLAGASETQY
TRBV24-1	.	TRBD2	ATSDALADSYNEQF
TRBV6-2/TRBV6-3	once	.	ASSRIRVWDGYT
TRBV29-1	.	.	SVVEWETEAF
TRBV27	.	TRBD2	ASSLSGGRVPYEQY
TRBV5-4	.	.	ASSLDGGGGQPQH
TRBV15	few	.	ATSRDRAARTAEAF
TRBV12-3/TRBV12-4	.	.	ASSSRGRYEQY
TRBV9	.	.	ASSVLQNTEAF
TRBV19	.	.	ASSTFRAGAQSGANVLT
TRBV9	.	.	ASSVPTSGAVDTEAF
TRBV7-3	.	.	ASRVSGTTTGELF
TRBV6-5	.	.	ASSYRTEAF
TRBV4-2	.	TRBD1	ASSQDRDNSPLH
TRBV5-4	few	TRBD2	ASSSPTSVTYEQY
TRBV5-5	.	.	ASSAAPQGRYT
TRBV6-5	.	TRBD1	ASSYQGALSYT
TRBV10-3	few	TRBD1	AIEHDDRAEANYGYT
TRBV7-3	.	TRBD1	ASSSAAWTGPSGYT
TRBV14	.	.	ASSQVTGGNTIY